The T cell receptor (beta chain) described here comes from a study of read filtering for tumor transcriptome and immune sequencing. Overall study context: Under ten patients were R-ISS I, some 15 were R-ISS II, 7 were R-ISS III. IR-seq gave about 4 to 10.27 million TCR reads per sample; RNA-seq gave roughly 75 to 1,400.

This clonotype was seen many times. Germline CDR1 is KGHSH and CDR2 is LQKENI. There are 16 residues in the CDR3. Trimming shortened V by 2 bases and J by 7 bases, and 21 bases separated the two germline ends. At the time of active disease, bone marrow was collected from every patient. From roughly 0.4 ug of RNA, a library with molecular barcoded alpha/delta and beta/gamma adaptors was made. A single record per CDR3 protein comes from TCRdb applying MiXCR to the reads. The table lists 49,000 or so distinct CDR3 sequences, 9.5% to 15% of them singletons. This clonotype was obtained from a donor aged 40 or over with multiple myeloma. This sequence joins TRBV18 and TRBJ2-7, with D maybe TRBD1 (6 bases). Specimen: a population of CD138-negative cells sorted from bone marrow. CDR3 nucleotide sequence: TGTGCCAGCTCACCAATTCTCGGACAGCTGGGGATGGAGCAGTACTTC. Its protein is CASSPILGQLGMEQYF.